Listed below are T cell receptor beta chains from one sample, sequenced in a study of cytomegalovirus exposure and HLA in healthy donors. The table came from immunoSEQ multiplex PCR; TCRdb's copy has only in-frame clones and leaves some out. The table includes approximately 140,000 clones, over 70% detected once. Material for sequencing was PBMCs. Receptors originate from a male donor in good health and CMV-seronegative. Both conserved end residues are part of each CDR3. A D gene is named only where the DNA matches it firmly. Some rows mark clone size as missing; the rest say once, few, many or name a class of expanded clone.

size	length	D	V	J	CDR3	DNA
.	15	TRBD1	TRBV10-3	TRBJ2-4	CAITTGVIAKNIQYF	TGTGCCATCACGACAGGGGTTATAGCCAAAAACATTCAGTACTTC
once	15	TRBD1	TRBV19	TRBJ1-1	CASSKAGGASTEAFF	TGTGCCAGTAGTAAGGCAGGGGGCGCGAGCACTGAAGCTTTCTTT
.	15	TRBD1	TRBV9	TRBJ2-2	CASSVGQGAGGELFF	TGTGCCAGCAGCGTAGGCCAGGGGGCCGGCGGGGAGCTGTTTTTT
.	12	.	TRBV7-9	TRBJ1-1	CASSPQSLEAFF	TGTGCCAGCAGCCCCCAGTCCCTTGAAGCTTTCTTT
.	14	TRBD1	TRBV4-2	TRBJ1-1	CASSRDRVNTEAFF	TGTGCCAGCAGCCGGGACAGGGTGAACACTGAAGCTTTCTTT
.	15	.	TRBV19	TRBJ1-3	CASGRGDRSGNTIYF	TGTGCCAGTGGACGCGGGGACCGCTCTGGAAACACCATATATTTT
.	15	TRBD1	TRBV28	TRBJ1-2	CASSYPGGPNYGYTF	TGTGCCAGCAGTTACCCAGGGGGCCCCAACTATGGCTACACCTTC
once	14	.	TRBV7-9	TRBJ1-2	CASSTGMAAGGYTF	TGTGCCAGCTCAACTGGAATGGCAGCCGGGGGCTACACCTTC
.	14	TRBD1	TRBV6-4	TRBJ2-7	CASTFGQGVYEQYF	TGTGCCAGCACCTTTGGACAGGGGGTCTACGAGCAGTACTTC
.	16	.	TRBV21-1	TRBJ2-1	CASSKALGQADNEQFF	TGTGCCAGCAGCAAAGCCCTGGGACAGGCAGACAATGAGCAGTTCTTC
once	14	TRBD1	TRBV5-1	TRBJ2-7	CASRPGTGPYEQYF	TGCGCCAGCAGACCCGGGACAGGGCCCTACGAGCAGTACTTC
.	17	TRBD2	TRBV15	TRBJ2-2	CATSRVSGGFDTGELFF	TGTGCCACCAGCAGAGTTAGCGGGGGGTTTGACACCGGGGAGCTGTTTTTT
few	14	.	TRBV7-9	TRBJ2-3	CASSLGGAVGTQYF	TGTGCCAGCAGCCTGGGGGGGGCGGTAGGTACGCAGTATTTT
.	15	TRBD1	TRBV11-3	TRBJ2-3	CASSRTGESTDTQYF	TGTGCCAGCAGCAGGACAGGGGAAAGTACAGATACGCAGTATTTT
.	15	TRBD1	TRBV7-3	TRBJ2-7	CASSLLGQGSYEQYF	TGTGCCAGCAGCTTACTGGGACAGGGATCCTACGAGCAGTACTTC
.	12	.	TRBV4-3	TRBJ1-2	CASSRDGGGYTF	TGCGCCAGCAGCCGAGACGGAGGAGGCTACACCTTC
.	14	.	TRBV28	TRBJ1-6	CASSFPGDNSPLHF	TGTGCCAGCAGTTTCCCCGGAGATAATTCACCCCTCCACTTT
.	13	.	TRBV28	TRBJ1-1	CASSFDQGIYAFF	TGTGCCAGCAGTTTCGACCAGGGAATCTATGCTTTCTTT
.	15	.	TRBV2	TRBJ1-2	CASSHPPPRRGGYTF	TGTGCCAGCAGCCACCCCCCCCCACGAAGGGGGGGCTACACCTTC
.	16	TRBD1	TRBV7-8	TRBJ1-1	CASSPRPGTAGPGAFF	TGTGCCAGCAGCCCCAGACCCGGGACAGCCGGTCCCGGGGCTTTCTTT
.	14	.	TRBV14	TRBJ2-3	CATRKGASTDTQYF	TGTGCCACCCGAAAAGGGGCCAGCACAGATACGCAGTATTTT
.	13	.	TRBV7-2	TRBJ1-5	CASSFQGNQPQHF	TGTGCCAGCAGCTTCCAGGGGAATCAGCCCCAGCATTTT
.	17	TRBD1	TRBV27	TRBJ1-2	CASSLSTGDRVNYGYTF	TGTGCCAGCAGTTTATCTACGGGGGACAGGGTAAACTATGGCTACACCTTC
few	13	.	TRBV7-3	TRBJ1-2	CASSRRAGDGYTF	TGTGCCAGCAGCCGCCGGGCAGGGGATGGCTACACCTTC
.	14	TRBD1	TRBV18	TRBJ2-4	CASSPGDREGIQYF	TGTGCCAGCTCACCCGGGGACAGGGAGGGCATTCAGTACTTC
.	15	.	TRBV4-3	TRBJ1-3	CASSQGRGGGNTIYF	TGCGCCAGCAGCCAAGGCCGCGGGGGTGGAAACACCATATATTTT
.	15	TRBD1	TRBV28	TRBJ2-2	CASSPRTGWTGELFF	TGTGCCAGCAGTCCGAGGACAGGGTGGACCGGGGAGCTGTTTTTT
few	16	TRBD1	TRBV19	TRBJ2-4	CASRPGGRVAKNIQYF	TGTGCCAGTAGGCCAGGGGGCCGGGTAGCCAAAAACATTCAGTACTTC
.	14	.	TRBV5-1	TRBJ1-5	CASSLGGLEQPQHF	TGCGCCAGCAGCTTAGGAGGCTTGGAACAGCCCCAGCATTTT
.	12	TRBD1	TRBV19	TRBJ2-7	CASSGTGDEQYF	TGTGCCAGTAGCGGGACAGGCGATGAGCAGTACTTC
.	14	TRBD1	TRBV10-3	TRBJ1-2	CAISLQGANYGYTF	TGTGCCATCAGTTTACAGGGGGCCAACTATGGCTACACCTTC
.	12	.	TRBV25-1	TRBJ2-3	CASRQSADTQYF	TGTGCCAGCAGACAGTCTGCAGATACGCAGTATTTT
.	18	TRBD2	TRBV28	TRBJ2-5	CASTPGRLAGGIQETQYF	TGTGCCAGCACCCCTGGGAGACTAGCGGGGGGGATCCAAGAGACCCAGTACTTC
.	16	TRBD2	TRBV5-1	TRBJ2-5	CASTKTSGGPGETQYF	TGCGCCAGCACCAAGACTAGCGGGGGGCCGGGGGAGACCCAGTACTTC
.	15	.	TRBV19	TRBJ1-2	CASSIGGGGNYGYTF	TGTGCCAGTAGTATAGGGGGCGGCGGTAACTATGGCTACACCTTC
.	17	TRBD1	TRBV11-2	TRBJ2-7	CASSPRTGRKFSYEQYF	TGTGCCAGCAGCCCACGGACAGGACGCAAGTTCTCCTACGAGCAGTACTTC
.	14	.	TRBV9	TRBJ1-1	CASSVGQAFTEAFF	TGTGCCAGCAGCGTAGGGCAGGCTTTCACTGAAGCTTTCTTT
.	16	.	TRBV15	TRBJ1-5	CATSYGTGHSNQPQHF	TGTGCCACCTCCTACGGCACGGGACACAGCAATCAGCCCCAGCATTTT
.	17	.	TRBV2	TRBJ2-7	CASRDAWGRDISYEQYF	TGTGCCAGCAGGGACGCGTGGGGCAGGGATATCTCCTACGAGCAGTACTTC
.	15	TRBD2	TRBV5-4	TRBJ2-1	CASSFSGGSYNEQFF	TGTGCCAGCAGCTTTAGCGGGGGTTCCTACAATGAGCAGTTCTTC
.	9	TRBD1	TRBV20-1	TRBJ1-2	CSPSDRDTF	TGCAGTCCCTCGGACAGGGACACCTTC
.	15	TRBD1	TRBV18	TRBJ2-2	CASSPGQVDLGELFF	TGTGCCAGCTCGCCGGGACAGGTCGATCTAGGGGAGCTGTTTTTT
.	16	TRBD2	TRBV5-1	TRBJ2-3	CASSFAAGGPEDTQYF	TGCGCCAGCAGCTTCGCAGCGGGGGGGCCGGAAGATACGCAGTATTTT
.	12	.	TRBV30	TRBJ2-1	CAWSPDLNEQFF	TGTGCCTGGAGTCCGGACTTGAATGAGCAGTTCTTC
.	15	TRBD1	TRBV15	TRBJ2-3	CATSRGTGGTDTQYF	TGTGCCACCAGCCGGGGGACAGGGGGGACAGATACGCAGTATTTT
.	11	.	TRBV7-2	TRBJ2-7	CASSQFNEQYF	TGTGCCAGCAGCCAGTTTAACGAGCAGTACTTC
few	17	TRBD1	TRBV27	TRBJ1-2	CASSRTGGFDTLYGYTF	TGTGCCAGCAGCCGGACAGGGGGGTTTGATACTTTGTATGGCTACACCTTC